The clone carrying this T cell receptor (beta chain) showed up many times. One entry per CDR3 protein, called by TCRdb with MiXCR from the 5' RACE reads. The data show about 330,000 distinct CDR3 sequences, around 6.8% seen once. The data were taken from a study of T cells after yellow fever vaccination. CDR1 and CDR2 from the germline V gene are MNHEY and SVGEGT. The CDR3 consists of 15 residues. V lost 3 bases and J 4 bases, leaving 12 bases between the germline ends. The chain is built from TRBV6-2 or TRBV6-3 and TRBJ2-2, with a tentative D call TRBD1 (6 bases). The receptor was derived from a man between 18 and 35 years old who received the YFV17D yellow fever vaccine. The starting material was PBMCs, obtained approximately 40 days after the first yellow fever vaccination. CDR3 in DNA: TGTGCCAGCAGTTATGCCACCAGGGGCACCGGGGAGCTGTTTTTT. It is translated as CASSYATRGTGELFF.